The next 10 T cell receptor beta chains were all read from a single sample in a study of blood T cell repertoires in COVID-19. Produced via immunoSEQ multiplex PCR; TCRdb's table is partial and in-frame only. Found here are 60,000 or so clones, about 89% of them singletons; the top ten hold approximately 6.9%. The specimen sequenced was peripheral blood. These receptor sequences come from a man between 60 and 75 years old with active or convalescent COVID-19.

The chain uses TRBV6-5 and TRBJ2-7; D is unclear. Trimming took 7 bases from V and 3 from J, leaving 16 bases between them. The CDR3 has 14 amino acids. Germline CDR1 reads MNHEY; CDR2 reads SVGAGI. CDR3 protein: CASKVAIHLYEQYF. As DNA, the CDR3 is TGTGCCAGCAAGGTAGCCATCCATCTCTACGAGCAGTACTTC.

This chain links TRBV9 with TRBJ2-5, with 8 bases aligning to TRBD2. The CDR3 covers 16 residues. Germline-derived CDR1 and CDR2 are SGDLS and YYNGEE. The J segment lost 4 bases and the V segment lost 3 bases, leaving 11 bases of the junction unmatched. CDR3 nucleotide sequence: TGTGCCAGCAGCGCAAATAGCGGGATAGGGGTAGAGACCCAGTACTTC. This translates into CASSANSGIGVETQYF.

This chain links TRBV19 with TRBJ2-2, with D unclear. The ends were cut back, 2 bases at V and 0 bases at J, with 7 bases in the middle. Germline-derived CDR1 and CDR2 are LNHDA and SQIVND (reference sequence). This CDR3 contains 15 residues. CDR3 amino acids: CASSISIANTGELFF. CDR3 nucleotide sequence: TGTGCCAGTAGTATATCGATAGCGAACACCGGGGAGCTGTTTTTT. The full variable domain, completed using reference TRBV19 and TRBJ2-2, is DGGITQSPKYLFRKEGQNVTLSCEQNLNHDAMYWYRQDPGQGLRLIYYSQIVNDFQKGDIAEGYSVSREKKESFPLTVTSAQKNPTAFYLCASSISIANTGELFFGEGSRLTVL.

This rearrangement joins TRBV2 to TRBJ1-2; TRBD1 agrees at 8 bases. This CDR3 contains 13 residues. Germline assignment: CDR1 SNHLY and CDR2 FYNNEI. The junction had 8 bases not matched to a gene; V was cut back by 7 bases and J by 7 bases. The CDR3 bases are TGTGCCAGCATGGAGACAGGGGCAGCTGGCTACACCTTC. This sequence encodes CASMETGAAGYTF.

The rearrangement joins TRBV6-5 to TRBJ1-5, with 10 bases fitting TRBD1. The germline V gene has CDR1 MNHEY and CDR2 SVGAGI. CDR3 length: 14 residues. The V and J ends lost 8 bases and 2 bases, in that order; junction bases with no gene match: 3. DNA for the CDR3: TGTGCCAGCCGAGGGACAGGGGGCAATCAGCCCCAGCATTTT. This sequence encodes CASRGTGGNQPQHF.

The chain employs TRBV5-4 and TRBJ2-1; 11 nucleotides line up with TRBD2. CDR1 is SGHNT and CDR2 is YYREEE in the germline V gene (reference sequence). With 4 bases clipped from V and 9 bases from J, the junction kept 6 bases outside the gene matches. The CDR3 has 14 amino acids. CDR3 sequence reads: CASSPSGRTGEQFF. The CDR3 DNA reads as TGTGCCAGCAGCCCTAGCGGGAGGACCGGTGAGCAGTTCTTC.

V gene TRBV29-1 combines with J gene TRBJ2-2, with a tentative D call TRBD1 (5 bases). Trimming left V 4 bases short and J 7 bases short, with 13 bases between. This CDR3 region has 13 residues. CDR1 is SQVTM, CDR2 ANQGSEA, per germline. This chain's CDR3 is CSVVKGQVGELFF. Written as DNA, the CDR3 is TGCAGCGTTGTAAAGGGGCAAGTCGGGGAGCTGTTTTTT.

This chain links TRBV14 with TRBJ2-3; D remains ambiguous. V was pared by 6 bases and J by 5 bases, with 24 bases between. Germline lookup yields CDR1 SGHDN and CDR2 FVKESK. This CDR3 contains 17 residues. The CDR3 region has the DNA TGTGCCAGCAGTCAACCGGTGGGCCAGGTCTTTGAAGATACGCAGTATTTT. Translated: CASSQPVGQVFEDTQYF. Filled out from reference TRBV14 and TRBJ2-3, the complete variable domain reads EAGVTQFPSHSVIEKGQTVTLRCDPISGHDNLYWYRRVMGKEIKFLLHFVKESKQDESGMPNNRFLAERTGGTYSTLKVQPAELEDSGVYFCASSQPVGQVFEDTQYFGPGTRLTVL.

For the CDR3, the DNA is TGTGCCAGCAGCTTAACTAGCGGGGGGGTTGGAGATACGCAGTATTTT. This translates into CASSLTSGGVGDTQYF. The chain employs TRBV7-6 and TRBJ2-3, with 13 bases lining up with TRBD2. J lost 5 bases, V lost 2 bases, and 4 bases had no gene match. CDR1 is SGHVS and CDR2 is FNYEAQ in the germline V gene. The CDR3 runs 16 residues.

The chain is built from TRBV27 and TRBJ2-3, with 10 nucleotides matching TRBD2. The CDR3 is made up of 16 amino acids. The V segment lost 0 bases and the J segment 5 bases; nucleotides outside the gene matches: 5. Germline V gene lookup returns CDR1 MNHEY and CDR2 SMNVEV (reference sequence). The CDR3 here is CASSLSSAGGRDTQYF. As DNA, the CDR3 is TGTGCCAGCAGTTTATCGTCAGCGGGGGGGCGAGATACGCAGTATTTT.